This paragraph reports one T cell receptor (beta chain). Antigen unknown. At one end the junction does not follow the germline gene, possibly because of a read error. These data come from a study of OX40 agonist ivuxolimab in advanced cancers. Study context: Subjects had a mean age of around 60 years, with a range of about 23 to 79; less than 90% were male. Earlier treatment with anti-PD-1, anti-PD-L1 or anti-CTLA-4 was permitted, and under 50% had received some.

The method was immunoSEQ multiplex PCR; TCRdb's version includes in-frame clones alone and lacks a portion of them. The data contain around 55,000 clones, over 60% of them singletons. Study-level points and caveats: Dosing at 0.1 to 3.0 mg/kg was accompanied by clonal expansion of CD4+ and CD8+ blood T cells by week 6. The 0.1-3.0 mg/kg partial responders had among the lowest clonal expansion.

Germline V CDR1 and CDR2: SQVTM, ANQGSEA. The CDR3 runs 14 residues. The chain couples TRBV29-1 to TRBJ1-1, with 7 bases that match TRBD1. This receptor was identified in an adult with an advanced solid tumor such as melanoma, head and neck, liver or kidney cancer. Specimen: CD4+ or CD8+ T cells sorted from blood, collected in a trial of the OX40 agonist ivuxolimab. The CDR3 loop is CSVVAGGPNTEALF. CDR3 DNA sequence: TGCAGCGTTGTGGCAGGGGGACCCAACACTGAAGCTCTCTTT.